A single sample gave rise to the 15 T cell receptor beta chains below, sequenced in a study of OX40 agonist ivuxolimab in advanced cancers. Produced via immunoSEQ multiplex PCR; TCRdb's table is partial and in-frame only. The sample carries tens of thousands of clones, roughly 80% recorded once. This material consisted of CD4+ or CD8+ T cells sorted from blood, taken in a trial of the OX40 agonist ivuxolimab. The source of these receptors is an adult with an advanced solid tumor such as melanoma, head and neck, liver or kidney cancer.

The chain uses TRBV25-1 and TRBJ1-2; 8 bases fit TRBD1. Germline V gene lookup returns CDR1 MGHDK and CDR2 SYGVNS. Trimming removed 3 bases from V and 7 bases from J; junction bases left unmatched: 7. The CDR3 contains 14 residues. The CDR3 loop reads CASSDRTGRRGYTF. The CDR3 DNA sequence: TGTGCCAGCAGTGACCGGACAGGGCGGCGTGGCTACACCTTC.

The chain employs TRBV4-1 and TRBJ1-3; no firm D call. The CDR3 extends over 14 amino acids. Trimming stripped 3 bases from V and 3 bases from J, with 9 bases between. Per the germline V gene, CDR1 is MGHRA and CDR2 is YSYEKL. The CDR3 is CASSQGVHGNTIYF. The CDR3 DNA follows: TGCGCCAGCAGCCAGGGAGTCCATGGAAACACCATATATTTT.

This clone was seen a single time. The V gene is TRBV18, the J gene TRBJ1-2, with unresolved D. This CDR3 is built from 16 residues. The V gene lost 3 bases and the J gene lost 8 bases, with 22 bases spanning the gap. Germline V gives CDR1 KGHSH, CDR2 LQKENI. The CDR3 nucleotides are TGTGCCAGCTCACCTCCCTCTCTCGGTGCGGGGTACGGCTACACCTTC. It codes for CASSPPSLGAGYGYTF.

The chain has TRBV10-3 and TRBJ1-3, with D uncertain. The CDR3 length is 15 residues. Germline loops: CDR1 ENHRY, CDR2 SYGVKD. Trimming pared 3 bases from V and 0 bases from J, leaving 9 bases between. The CDR3 DNA reads as TGTGCCATCAGTGAACCGCCGAGCTCTGGAAACACCATATATTTT. It translates to CAISEPPSSGNTIYF.

The chain recombines TRBV7-9 with TRBJ2-3, with D perhaps matching TRBD2 (6 bases). Trimming stripped 3 bases from V and 4 bases from J, with 17 bases between. Germline V CDR1 and CDR2: SEHNR, FQNEAQ (reference sequence). The CDR3 covers 16 residues. CDR3 region: CASSFDPGLRADTQYF. DNA of the CDR3: TGTGCCAGCAGCTTCGACCCGGGACTGAGGGCAGATACGCAGTATTTT.

This rearrangement joins TRBV19 to TRBJ2-7; D might be TRBD1 or TRBD2, each matching 5 bases. The CDR3 is 13 amino acids. Looked up from germline, CDR1 is LNHDA and CDR2 is SQIVND (reference sequence). V lost 3 bases and J 7 bases, leaving 13 bases between the germline ends. Here the CDR3 reads CASSMKPGREQYF. In DNA, the CDR3 is TGTGCCAGTAGTATGAAACCAGGGAGAGAGCAGTACTTC. The full variable domain, its missing parts supplied by reference TRBV19 and TRBJ2-7, is DGGITQSPKYLFRKEGQNVTLSCEQNLNHDAMYWYRQDPGQGLRLIYYSQIVNDFQKGDIAEGYSVSREKKESFPLTVTSAQKNPTAFYLCASSMKPGREQYFGPGTRLTVT.

The V call is TRBV11-2, the J call TRBJ2-3; TRBD2 matches at 8 bases. Germline loops: CDR1 SGHAT, CDR2 FQNNGV. This CDR3 contains 16 residues. With 2 bases clipped from V and 2 bases from J, the junction kept 6 bases outside the gene matches. The CDR3 protein is CASSLLSGSFTDTQYF. In nucleotides, the CDR3 is TGTGCCAGCAGCTTATTAAGCGGGAGTTTCACAGATACGCAGTATTTT.

The chain carries TRBV19 and TRBJ1-6; D is unresolved. Germline V gene sequence: CDR1 LNHDA, CDR2 SQIVND (reference sequence). V shed 3 bases and J shed 3 bases, with 12 bases lying between them. The length of the CDR3 is 16 residues. The CDR3 sequence is CASSIDTVNYNSPLHF. The CDR3 DNA reads TGTGCCAGTAGTATCGACACGGTGAACTATAATTCACCCCTCCACTTT.

The chain carries TRBV7-2 and TRBJ2-7; no definite D call. V gave up 5 bases and J gave up 3 bases, with 17 bases separating them. Germline values: CDR1 SGHTA, CDR2 FQGNSA. The CDR3 totals 15 residues. The CDR3: CASSGIGRSFYEQYF. The CDR3 DNA reads as TGTGCCAGCAGCGGAATTGGTAGGAGTTTCTACGAGCAGTACTTC.

V and J are TRBV6-1 and TRBJ1-2; TRBD1 might be the D (5 bases). This CDR3 has 13 amino acids. Between the trimmed V and J ends, which lost 0 bases and 8 bases, there was a span of 10 bases. Germline-derived CDR1 and CDR2 are MNHNS and SASEGT. CDR3 nucleotides: TGTGCCAGCAGTGAAGCCAGGGATTCCGGCTACACCTTC. It yields the protein CASSEARDSGYTF.

The chain is built from TRBV7-2 and TRBJ2-7; TRBD2 might be the D (7 bases). This CDR3 has 15 amino acids. CDR1 and CDR2 from the germline V gene are SGHTA and FQGNSA. V gave up 0 bases and J gave up 4 bases, with 13 bases separating them. The CDR3 here is CASSLARGPPYEQYF. The CDR3 DNA reads TGTGCCAGCAGCTTAGCGCGGGGGCCACCGTACGAGCAGTACTTC.

The chain is built from TRBV11-2 and TRBJ2-1; 10 bases align to TRBD2. V dropped 0 bases and J dropped 4; count of bases not matched to a gene: 9. In germline, CDR1 is SGHAT, CDR2 FQNNGV. This CDR3 spans 18 amino acids. The CDR3 spells CASSLDQASGSLYNEQFF. The CDR3, as DNA: TGTGCCAGCAGCTTAGATCAGGCTAGCGGGAGTCTTTACAATGAGCAGTTCTTC.

This clone occurred once. J is TRBJ2-6 and V is TRBV27, with a weak D call TRBD2 (5 bases). Trimming removed 2 bases at V and 2 bases at J, with 10 bases between. There are 16 residues in the CDR3. Germline V gene lookup returns CDR1 MNHEY and CDR2 SMNVEV (reference sequence). Here the CDR3 reads CASSLGLGAGANVLTF. As DNA, the CDR3 is TGTGCCAGCAGTTTAGGGTTGGGAGCTGGGGCCAACGTCCTGACTTTC.

The V and J genes are TRBV7-9 and TRBJ2-3; 9 nucleotides agree with TRBD1. The CDR3 is 17 amino acids. Germline V gives CDR1 SEHNR, CDR2 FQNEAQ (reference sequence). V shed 5 bases, J shed 3 bases, and the junction held 12 bases outside the gene matches. CDR3: CASSPGAHRGLTDTQYF. CDR3 DNA sequence: TGTGCCAGCAGCCCGGGGGCCCACAGGGGGCTGACAGATACGCAGTATTTT.

This chain joins TRBV7-2 and TRBJ2-1, with D tentatively TRBD1 (5 bases). From germline, CDR1 is SGHTA and CDR2 FQGNSA. The CDR3 covers 15 residues. The V end lost 5 bases, the J end lost 7 bases, and 18 bases lay between the germline ends. The CDR3 sequence: CASSLTWGVGNEQFF. The CDR3 DNA is TGTGCCAGCAGCCTTACTTGGGGCGTTGGGAATGAGCAGTTCTTC.